This T cell receptor (beta chain) came from a study of blood T cell repertoires in COVID-19. Repertoires were generated with immunoSEQ multiplex PCR, while TCRdb's copy carries only in-frame clones and drops some. The profile shows about 82,000 clones, about 82% of them singletons. This clone came up once. Germline lookup yields CDR1 SQVTM and CDR2 ANQGSEA. The V end was cut by 7 bases, the J end by 4 bases, with 18 bases between. This CDR3 has 14 residues. The sample comprised peripheral blood. This clonotype originated in a man at least 80 years old with active or convalescent COVID-19. The chain recombines TRBV29-1 with TRBJ2-3; D is possibly TRBD1 (5 bases). CDR3 residues: CSAETGGLADTQYF. The DNA for the CDR3 is TGCAGCGCGGAAACAGGTGGCCTGGCAGATACGCAGTATTTT.